This TCR beta chain was captured in a study of human T cells and chemical hapten exposure. Study-wide context: Donors were sensitized with 2% DPC on the upper inner arm.

V lost 3 bases to trimming and J lost 7 bases; unmatched junction nucleotides: 10. The CDR3 extends over 17 amino acids. CDR1 and CDR2 from the germline V gene are MDHEN and SYDVKM. One entry per CDR3 protein results from TCRdb running MiXCR on the RACE reads. The repertoire holds 300,000 to 450,000 distinct CDR3 sequences, with around 5.5% as singletons. Time point in this sample: pre-sensitization, week 0. Treatment denoted: therapeutic diphenylcyclopropenone sensitization with weekly scalp DPC. Samples of blood were obtained prior to the application of each patch test. Ten or more counts support this clonotype.

The TCR was taken from a woman between 45 and 60 years old with alopecia areata. Some clones in this sample may be carry-over from other donors' samples. This chain joins TRBV28 and TRBJ2-1; 12 bases are a match to TRBD2. The sample in question was whole blood, obtained in connection with sensitization to the hapten diphenylcyclopropenone (DPC). CDR3 DNA sequence: TGTGCCAGCAGTTTCCTCGCGGGGCTAGCGGGAGGGAATGAGCAGTTCTTC. It translates to CASSFLAGLAGGNEQFF.